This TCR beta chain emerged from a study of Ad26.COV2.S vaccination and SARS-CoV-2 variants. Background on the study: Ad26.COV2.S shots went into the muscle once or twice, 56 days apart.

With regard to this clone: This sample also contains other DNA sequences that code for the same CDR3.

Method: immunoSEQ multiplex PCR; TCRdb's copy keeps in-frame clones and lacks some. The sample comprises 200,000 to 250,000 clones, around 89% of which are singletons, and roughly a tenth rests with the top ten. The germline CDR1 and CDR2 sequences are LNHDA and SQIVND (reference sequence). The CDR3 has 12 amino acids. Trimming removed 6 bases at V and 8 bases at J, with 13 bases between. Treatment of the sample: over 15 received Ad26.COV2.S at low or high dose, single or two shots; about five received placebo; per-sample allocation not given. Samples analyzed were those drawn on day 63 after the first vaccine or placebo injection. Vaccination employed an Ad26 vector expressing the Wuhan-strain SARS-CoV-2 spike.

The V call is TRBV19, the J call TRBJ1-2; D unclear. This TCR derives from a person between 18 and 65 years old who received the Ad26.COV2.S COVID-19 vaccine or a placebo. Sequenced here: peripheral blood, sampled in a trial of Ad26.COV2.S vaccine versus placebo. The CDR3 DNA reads TGTGCCAGTAGCCTATCAGCTAGGGGCTACACCTTC. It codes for CASSLSARGYTF.